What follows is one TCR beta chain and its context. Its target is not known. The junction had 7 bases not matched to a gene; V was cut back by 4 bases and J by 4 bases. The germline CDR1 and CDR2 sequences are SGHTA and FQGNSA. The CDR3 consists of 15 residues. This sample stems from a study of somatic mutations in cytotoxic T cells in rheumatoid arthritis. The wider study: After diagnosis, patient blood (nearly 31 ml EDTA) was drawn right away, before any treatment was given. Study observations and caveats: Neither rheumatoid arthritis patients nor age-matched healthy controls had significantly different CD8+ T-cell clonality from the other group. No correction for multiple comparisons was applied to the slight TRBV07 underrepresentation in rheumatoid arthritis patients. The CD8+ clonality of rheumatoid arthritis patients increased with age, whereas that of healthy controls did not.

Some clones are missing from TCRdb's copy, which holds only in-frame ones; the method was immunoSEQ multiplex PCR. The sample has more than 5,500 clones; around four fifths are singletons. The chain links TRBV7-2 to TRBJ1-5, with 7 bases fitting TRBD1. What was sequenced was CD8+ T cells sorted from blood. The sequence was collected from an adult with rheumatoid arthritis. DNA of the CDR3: TGTGCCAGCAGCTCTAGGACAGGTCAAAATCAGCCCCAGCATTTT. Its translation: CASSSRTGQNQPQHF.